The 4 T cell receptor beta chains in this list originate from one sample, sequenced in a study of blood T cell repertoires in COVID-19. Sequencing was performed with immunoSEQ multiplex PCR; in TCRdb, only in-frame clones are kept and a portion is missing. The sample carries 360,000 or so clones, nearly 90% recorded once. Sequenced: peripheral blood. These receptors originate from a man aged 18 to 30 with active or convalescent COVID-19.

This rearrangement joins TRBV29-1 to TRBJ1-1; no definite D call. The ends were cut back, 1 base at V and 2 bases at J, with 14 bases in the middle. The CDR3 consists of 15 residues. Germline assignment: CDR1 SQVTM and CDR2 ANQGSEA. CDR3 in DNA: TGCAGCGTTGAAGGGGTTTCGGGAGCCAACACTGAAGCTTTCTTT. Residues: CSVEGVSGANTEAFF.

This chain joins TRBV19 and TRBJ2-1; 10 bases are a match to TRBD2. Germline assignment: CDR1 LNHDA and CDR2 SQIVND (reference sequence). The V and J ends lost 0 bases and 5 bases, in that order; junction bases with no gene match: 7. The CDR3 runs to 17 residues. The CDR3 bases are TGTGCCAGTAGTATAGACACACTAGCGGGGAGGGACAATGAGCAGTTCTTC. The encoded protein is CASSIDTLAGRDNEQFF.

This clone was found once. Since a much larger clone is just one base distant, this may be a read error. The chain uses TRBV7-9 and TRBJ2-7; TRBD1 aligns across 7 bases. Germline CDR1 and CDR2: SEHNR and FQNEAQ (reference sequence). The CDR3 runs 13 residues. Trimming removed 5 bases from V and 2 bases from J; junction bases left unmatched: 3. This CDR3 is CASSRTGAYEQYF. DNA of the CDR3: TGTGCCAGCAGCCGGACAGGAGCCTACGAGCAGTACTTC.

The chain is built from TRBV11-2 and TRBJ2-3; TRBD1 aligns across 7 bases. Trimming removed 8 bases from V and 7 bases from J; junction bases left unmatched: 12. The germline V gene has CDR1 SGHAT and CDR2 FQNNGV. The CDR3 loop spans 14 amino acids. CDR3 coding DNA: TGTGCCAGCGCCAGCCGGGACAGCTTCAATACGCAGTATTTT. This encodes CASASRDSFNTQYF.